Listed here are 12 T cell receptor beta chains from one sample, sequenced in a study of cytomegalovirus exposure and HLA in healthy donors. Here immunoSEQ multiplex PCR was the method, and the copy in TCRdb shows in-frame clones only, minus some. Among some 88,000 clones, approximately 96% were seen once, and the ten largest hold 0.78%. The sequenced material came from PBMCs. These receptors originate from a man between 18 and 35 years old in good health and CMV-seronegative.

J is TRBJ1-2 and V is TRBV29-1, with D possibly matching TRBD1 (5 bases). Trimming took 8 bases from V and 3 from J, leaving 10 bases between them. Germline CDR1 is SQVTM and CDR2 is ANQGSEA. CDR3 length: 11 residues. CDR3 sequence: CSSGEDYGYTF. The CDR3 bases are TGCAGCTCGGGGGAAGACTATGGCTACACCTTC.

This chain connects TRBV6-5 to TRBJ1-2; possible D gene TRBD1, 5 bases. Trimming cost V 2 bases and J 4 bases, with 14 bases left between them. Looked up from germline, CDR1 is MNHEY and CDR2 is SVGAGI. This CDR3 region has 15 residues. Here the CDR3 reads CASSYRPGEAYGYTF. CDR3 in DNA: TGTGCCAGCAGTTACCGCCCGGGGGAAGCCTATGGCTACACCTTC.

The rearrangement links TRBV7-8 to TRBJ2-1, with a possible D match to TRBD1 (5 bases). Trimming cost V 4 bases and J 6 bases, with 19 bases left between them. Germline CDR1 SGHVS, CDR2 FQNEAQ. The CDR3 totals 16 residues. CDR3 DNA: TGTGCCAGCAGCTCCCCGACAACTGGACAAGGCAATGAGCAGTTCTTC. Its translation is CASSSPTTGQGNEQFF.

The CDR3 sequence is CASSPGTGKQETQYF. The CDR3 coding sequence is TGTGCCAGCAGCCCCGGGACAGGGAAGCAAGAGACCCAGTACTTC. This chain connects TRBV11-3 to TRBJ2-5, with 9 bases matching TRBD1. Germline V lookup: CDR1 SGHNT, CDR2 YENEEA. J gave up 2 bases and V 5 bases, and 6 bases lay outside the gene matches. The CDR3 extends over 15 amino acids. The full variable domain, completed using reference TRBV11-3 and TRBJ2-5, is EAGVVQSPRYKIIEKKQPVAFWCNPISGHNTLYWYLQNLGQGPELLIRYENEEAVDDSQLPKDRFSAERLKGVDSTLKIQPAELGDSAVYLCASSPGTGKQETQYFGPGTRLLVL.

This chain uses TRBV27 with TRBJ2-5; 7 bases match TRBD2. Germline V gene data show CDR1 as MNHEY and CDR2 as SMNVEV (reference sequence). V shed 2 bases and J 2 bases; nucleotides not matched to a gene: 5. CDR3 length: 15 residues. The CDR3, as DNA: TGTGCCAGCAGTTTAGAGGGGAGGGTTCAAGAGACCCAGTACTTC. This translates into CASSLEGRVQETQYF.

The rearrangement joins TRBV6-5 to TRBJ2-1, with D unresolved. This CDR3 is 15 amino acids long. The V gene's germline CDR1 is MNHEY and CDR2 SVGAGI. V was pared by 2 bases and J by 8 bases, with 16 bases between. CDR3 DNA: TGTGCCAGCAGTTACAGTCGTACATTACGGGATGAGCAGTTCTTC. Its translation: CASSYSRTLRDEQFF.

The chain is built from TRBV19 and TRBJ1-2, with TRBD1 matching 9 bases. CDR3 length: 15 amino acids. The ends lost 3 bases at V and 3 bases at J; junction bases unmatched: 5. Germline V gene data show CDR1 as LNHDA and CDR2 as SQIVND (reference sequence). The CDR3 DNA is TGTGCCAGTAGTATCCAAGGGGACAGGGACTATGGCTACACCTTC. This translates into CASSIQGDRDYGYTF.

The chain recombines TRBV6-5 with TRBJ1-2; D possibly corresponds to TRBD1 (5 bases). The CDR3 covers 13 residues. V was cut by 7 bases and J by 8 bases, with 17 bases left in between. Germline CDR1 MNHEY, CDR2 SVGAGI. The CDR3 DNA sequence: TGTGCCAGCACTAAAGGACACACGCTCGGCTACACCTTC. It specifies CASTKGHTLGYTF.

This sequence joins TRBV7-6 and TRBJ1-1; no clear D gene. From germline, CDR1 is SGHVS and CDR2 FNYEAQ. Trimming cost V 0 bases and J 1 base, with 6 bases left between them. This CDR3 region has 14 residues. The CDR3 loop reads CASSLAAGNTEAFF. The CDR3, as DNA: TGTGCCAGCAGCTTAGCGGCGGGGAACACTGAAGCTTTCTTT.

DNA for the CDR3: TGTGCCAGCAGTGAAAGATCACAGGGGGTTGTAGCTTCGGGTGAAGCTTTCTTT. It is translated as CASSERSQGVVASGEAFF. The chain couples TRBV2 to TRBJ1-1; TRBD1 agrees at 8 bases. The germline CDR1 and CDR2 sequences are SNHLY and FYNNEI. Trimming took 2 bases from V and 7 from J; bases not matched to a gene: 18. The CDR3 spans 18 residues.

The chain joins TRBV30 to TRBJ1-2; D may be TRBD1 (5 bases). Per germline, CDR1 GTSNPN and CDR2 SVGIG (reference sequence). Between the trimmed V and J ends, which lost 2 bases and 8 bases, there was a span of 15 bases. The CDR3 totals 13 residues. CDR3 sequence: CAWSLAGKGGYTF. DNA of the CDR3: TGTGCCTGGAGTCTGGCAGGGAAGGGAGGCTACACCTTC.

V usage is TRBV19 and J usage is TRBJ2-7; a weak D match, TRBD2 (6 bases). With 5 bases removed from V and 1 base from J, the gap between germline ends came to 12 bases. Per the germline V gene, CDR1 is LNHDA and CDR2 is SQIVND (reference sequence). CDR3 length: 14 amino acids. The DNA for the CDR3 is TGTGCCAGTAGTGCGGTAGCGGTATCCTACGAGCAGTACTTC. Translated, it gives CASSAVAVSYEQYF.